This TCR beta chain was captured by sequencing in a study of cytomegalovirus exposure and HLA in healthy donors (dated by TCRdb to the late 2010s). For the wider study: According to an earlier analysis of a few hundred of the donors, about 180 million T cells yielded 117 million unique TCR beta sequences and about 280 Gb of sequence data. An early release that covered roughly 600 HLA-typed donors contained about 300 gigabases of sequencing data and some 87 million unique TCR sequences. Of the roughly 390 genotyped donors, around 81% fell in the genetic ancestry cluster associated with self-reported Caucasian donors. The study aimed to test whether signatures of past pathogen exposure could be identified by cataloging public T cell receptors. The study used immunosequencing to profile the T cell repertoires of approximately 690 subjects and linked those repertoires to cytomegalovirus serostatus. Along with the approximately 670-subject first cohort, a separate validation cohort of more than 90 different subjects was used. To predict cytomegalovirus infection status, the study brought together high-throughput TCR immunosequencing, statistical association of individual TCRs with disease status, and machine learning. A later analysis re-examined previously published TCR beta repertoires from about 700 donors and added high-resolution HLA genotyping to investigate patterns of TCR occurrence. Rather than drawing on any new phenotypic data, the later analysis identified candidate immune exposures from TCR beta sequences and the way those sequences occurred across donors. In an earlier analysis of 587 of the donors, high-throughput TCR beta sequencing was used to judge whether each TCR beta V gene segment behaved as functional or pseudogenic. Donor age, sex, ethnicity and CMV serostatus were compiled together with the repertoire data. A later genetic analysis used genome-wide SNP genotypes for about 55% of the 666 donors, treating that subset as a discovery cohort. All discovery cohort repertoires had been generated using a single sequencing platform. Class I and class II HLA loci were covered by the typing at four-digit resolution. Typing coverage varied by locus: roughly 620-640 donors for A, B, C, DRB1 and DQB1; under 550 for DQA1; around 610 for DPA1; roughly 450 for DPB1. A handful of DR-DQ haplotypes were handled as single units for association and clustering because linkage in the cohort was strong. Among some 400 genotyped donors of the cohort, an average of about 240,000 unique TCR beta nucleotide sequences were sequenced per donor, roughly 20% of them non-productive. Here is what the overall study found, with its caveats: The presence/absence analyses assumed that sequencing depth was roughly uniform across donors, and that assumption may not be true. In a later analysis, some 17,000 TCR beta sequences were associated with specific HLA alleles at a false discovery rate of 0.05. A later genetic analysis reported fewer N-insertions in productive TCRs among donors in an Asian-associated ancestry cluster than the roughly 670-donor mean. Because counts were too low, roughly 18 rarely observed V segments, including chromosome 9 orphons, were left out of the earlier analysis of roughly 600 of the donors. The study gave a list of under 200 TCR beta chains associated with cytomegalovirus. In a later analysis, HLA-associated TCR beta chains were found to be more clonally expanded and to have lower generation probabilities than equally common non-associated chains. The classifier was reported to diagnose cytomegalovirus status with high specificity and sensitivity in both the original cohort and the validation cohort. In an earlier analysis of approximately 590 of the donors, most TCR beta V segments were observed in productive rearrangements about 90% or about 30% of the time, broadly matching IMGT annotations. Some IMGT-functional V segments, including TRBV6-2 and TRBV6-3, could not be distinguished by the 87-base-pair reads and were therefore excluded. Because HLA typing was unavailable for some donors at each locus, only the typed subset was used in association tests. Assigning TCR associations to individual alleles was difficult when HLA alleles, especially DR and DQ, strongly co-occurred. A later analysis found that TCR association rates varied across HLA loci, with DRB1 alleles showing the most associated TCRs and HLA-C alleles the fewest. A cluster of highly shared sequence variants was judged likely to represent a technical artifact of the sequencing pipeline. In this cohort, only TCR beta chains were sequenced, and detectable features were limited by the absence of alpha or paired-chain data. Correlated functional status among segregating V segments might be attributable to linkage disequilibrium, but an unknown experimental factor could not be ruled out. A later analysis reported that several top co-occurrence clusters appeared linked to parvovirus B19, influenza, CMV and Epstein-Barr virus. In vitro tests confirmed that a few of the cytomegalovirus-associated TCR beta chains recognize cytomegalovirus antigens. According to the authors, the approach could potentially be generalized to other disease states and immunological phenotypes. A further reported finding was that TCR beta sequences accurately predicted the HLA-A and HLA-B alleles for most subjects in the first cohort. For the cohort, immune exposure information was limited to CMV serostatus. Most CMV-associated TCR beta chains appeared to be HLA-restricted in a later analysis, and the HLA associations seemed to be driven largely by CMV exposure. V-gene and J-gene trimming of TCR beta chains was associated with a missense DCLRE1C variant in a later genetic analysis, and the association was replicated in an independent cohort. Most TCR sequences were seen in very few donors, while some public TCRs were found in many individuals.

The cohort comprised around 700 healthy bone marrow donors. At the time of sampling, all cohort members were nominally healthy, though unrecorded immune exposures were likely present. The donor tested CMV seropositive and was one of the 289 seropositive cohort members. Every donor gave a peripheral blood sample, and the peripheral blood mononuclear cells from that sample were used for TCR beta sequencing. The Qiagen DNeasy Blood Extraction Kit was used to extract genomic DNA from the blood cell samples. The library relied on the immunoSEQ multiplex PCR assay. For the multiplex PCR, a mixture combining 60 forward primers for TCR Vbeta segments and 13 reverse primers for TCR Jbeta segments was used. The CDR3 region of rearranged TCR beta genes was amplified from genomic DNA by a multiplex PCR assay. On the Illumina HiSeq System, the amplified TCR beta libraries were sequenced as 87-base-pair reads. Concerning the study's data processing: Across the 670 or so repertoires, a later analysis counted some 80 million unique TCR beta chains, roughly 11 million of which were shared by at least two donors. A nearest-neighbor algorithm error-corrected the raw reads and collapsed the reads into unique sequences, merging closely related sequences to remove PCR and sequencing errors. Alignment of CDR3 sequences to IMGT reference sequences was used to assign V, D and J gene segments. Each retained sequence needed at least a six-nucleotide match to both a V gene segment and a J gene segment. A rearrangement counted as productive if the CDR3 had no stop codons and remained in frame with V and J, and every other rearrangement counted as non-productive. CDR3 was defined according to IMGT convention as the region running from the second conserved V-encoded cysteine to the conserved J-encoded phenylalanine. Sequences without an unambiguous match to a single V gene segment were excluded from the earlier analysis of approximately 560 of the donors. An earlier analysis of several hundred of the donors classified V segments as functional when productive rearrangements were above 56.7% and as segregating when the standard deviation between donors was above 5%. To diagnose cytomegalovirus status from the catalog of TCR beta chain sequences, a statistical classification framework was built. In a later analysis, TCR nucleotide sequences were compared against IMGT/GENE-DB human TR gene sequences so that V and J genes could be assigned. In a later analysis, CDR3 sequences and most-parsimonious VDJ recombination scenarios were assigned using the TCRdist pipeline. A later analysis defined each TCR beta chain by its CDR3 amino acid sequence plus V-gene family, and excluded reads lacking a unique V-gene family. A later analysis removed nearly 600 highly shared, low-generation-probability nucleotide sequences to deal with suspected cross-contamination and a sequencing artifact. A later analysis calculated a clonal expansion index for each public chain from normalized within-repertoire ranks of inferred template counts. Generation probabilities in a later analysis came from a VDJ recombination model fitted to out-of-frame rearrangements, and those results were checked against IGoR. In a later analysis, hypergeometric tests were used to score TCR-TCR, TCR-HLA and TCR-CMV co-occurrence, with a repertoire-size bias correction applied to TCR pairs. To estimate false discovery rates, a later analysis permuted the HLA or CMV assignments 20 times. In a later analysis, co-occurring TCRs were grouped using DBSCAN, and TCRdist sequence similarity was added for clustering within HLA-allele-positive subsets. Co-occurrence clustering excluded repertoires with fewer than 30,000 or more than 120,000 public chains, plus five with anomalous nucleotide sharing. In TCRdb, the immuneACCESS table is reduced to in-frame sequences with V and J assigned. These tables do not hold every clone; where another copy was compared, an unresolved V gene accounts for under half, and the others remain unexplained. Clone size and V and J calls were adopted from that table, with D and trimming inferred from the DNA. Across this sample there are just over 150,000 clones, with roughly 84% seen only once. Roughly 6.7% of the sample comes from the top ten.

After removal of 5 bases from V and 1 base from J, the junction retains 13 bases not matched to a gene. CDR1 and CDR2 are drawn from the germline V gene: SGHAT, FQNNGV. From its cysteine to its phenylalanine, the CDR3 spans 18 amino acids. The DNA shown is the 54-base CDR3, in frame from base 1. Concerning this clone: No cognate antigen has been identified for it. No base quality values were provided; no much bigger clone lies one nucleotide off.

The receptor was derived from a man aged 50-60 years in good health and CMV-seropositive. The source material was PBMCs. This chain joins TRBV11-2 to TRBJ2-2, and 7 bases in between align with TRBD1. The DNA sequence is given as TGTGCCAGCAGCCCCCGTGGGCCGGGACAGATGAACACCGGGGAGCTGTTTTTT. Its coded protein is CASSPRGPGQMNTGELFF.